The 24 T cell receptor beta chains in this list originate from one sample, sequenced in a study of siplizumab effects on memory and regulatory T cells. Sequencing used immunoSEQ multiplex PCR; TCRdb keeps in-frame clones, though not all of them. Of about 120,000 clones listed, around 95% are singletons. Sequencing was performed on non-Treg CD4+ T cells sorted from blood. These receptors all come from a human donor in good health.

This chain connects TRBV7-2 to TRBJ2-3; TRBD2 agrees at 12 bases. Germline CDR1 and CDR2: SGHTA and FQGNSA. The V and J ends lost 1 base and 1 base, in that order; junction bases with no gene match: 6. The CDR3 has 18 residues. The CDR3 coding sequence is TGTGCCAGCAGCTTAGAGGCTAGCGGGGGGGCCGGCACAGATACGCAGTATTTT. It yields the protein CASSLEASGGAGTDTQYF.

The gene calls are TRBV5-1 and TRBJ2-5; TRBD2 matches 8 bases. Germline V gene data show CDR1 as SGHRS and CDR2 as YFSETQ. The V gene end was trimmed by 4 bases and the J gene end by 5 bases; junction bases not matched to a gene: 10. This CDR3 has 15 amino acids. In nucleotides, the CDR3 is TGCGCCAGCAGCCTCGTCGCGAGCGGGGGCGAGACCCAGTACTTC. Protein sequence: CASSLVASGGETQYF.

The chain has TRBV11-3 and TRBJ1-2; D is unresolved. Germline V gene lookup returns CDR1 SGHNT and CDR2 YENEEA. The ends were cut back, 3 bases at V and 4 bases at J, with 9 bases in the middle. This CDR3 comprises 13 residues. The CDR3 protein is CASSFGGGYGYTF. The CDR3 region has the DNA TGTGCCAGCAGCTTTGGCGGCGGCTATGGCTACACCTTC.

The chain recombines TRBV18 with TRBJ2-7; the D call may be TRBD1 or TRBD2 (5 bases each). CDR1 and CDR2 (germline): KGHSH, LQKENI. CDR3 length: 14 amino acids. The V gene lost 3 bases and the J gene lost 1 base, with 10 bases spanning the gap. DNA for the CDR3: TGTGCCAGCTCACCTCCCGGGGCTTCCTACGAGCAGTACTTC. It translates to CASSPPGASYEQYF.

This rearrangement joins TRBV9 to TRBJ2-2; no definite D call. V was pared by 0 bases and J by 7 bases, with 4 bases between. The length of the CDR3 is 12 residues. Germline V lookup: CDR1 SGDLS, CDR2 YYNGEE. The CDR3 region is CASSVVGGELFF. The DNA for the CDR3 is TGTGCCAGCAGCGTAGTGGGCGGGGAGCTGTTTTTT.

The V gene is TRBV27, the J gene TRBJ2-7; 7 nucleotides line up with TRBD1. In germline, CDR1 is MNHEY, CDR2 SMNVEV (reference sequence). The CDR3 sequence is 14 residues long. V shed 5 bases and J 2 bases; nucleotides not matched to a gene: 6. The CDR3 is CASSNRDRTYEQYF. Written as DNA, the CDR3 is TGTGCCAGCAGTAACCGGGACAGAACCTACGAGCAGTACTTC.

This sequence joins TRBV9 and TRBJ1-2; no definite D call. Trimming cost V 0 bases and J 2 bases, with 11 bases left between them. Germline lookup yields CDR1 SGDLS and CDR2 YYNGEE. The CDR3 has 15 residues. The CDR3 protein is CASSVEDQLNYGYTF. As DNA, the CDR3 is TGTGCCAGCAGCGTAGAGGACCAGTTAAACTATGGCTACACCTTC.

The V gene is TRBV19, the J gene TRBJ2-2, with a weak D call TRBD1 (5 bases). V was shortened by 7 bases and J by 0 bases, with 9 bases between the two germline ends. Germline-derived CDR1 and CDR2 are LNHDA and SQIVND (reference sequence). The CDR3 consists of 14 residues. As DNA, the CDR3 is TGTGCCAGTATCCCCAGGGCGAACACCGGGGAGCTGTTTTTT. The encoded protein is CASIPRANTGELFF.

The chain employs TRBV2 and TRBJ1-1; 8 nucleotides line up with TRBD1. V lost 11 bases, J lost 5 bases, and 10 bases stayed unmatched. This CDR3 spans 13 amino acids. CDR1 and CDR2 (germline): SNHLY, FYNNEI. The CDR3 loop reads CAGGTGWLTEAFF. Here the CDR3 DNA reads TGTGCCGGGGGGACAGGTTGGTTAACTGAAGCTTTCTTT.

The rearrangement uses TRBV5-5 and TRBJ2-7, with 10 nucleotides matching TRBD1. Germline CDR1 is SGHKS and CDR2 is YYEKEE (reference sequence). Losses at the gene ends were 1 base for V and 5 bases for J; bases not matched to a gene: 12. This CDR3 comprises 17 residues. In nucleotides, the CDR3 is TGTGCCAGCAGCTTGACATCGGTTGGACAGGGGGGGAACGAGCAGTACTTC. Protein product: CASSLTSVGQGGNEQYF.

V and J are TRBV4-1 and TRBJ2-7; perhaps TRBD1 as D (6 bases). V lost 4 bases and J lost 7, with 23 bases in between. The CDR3 length is 16 residues. Germline values: CDR1 MGHRA, CDR2 YSYEKL. In DNA, the CDR3 is TGCGCCAGCAGCCCTTGGGTTGAGGGGGTTTCATCAGAGCAGTACTTC. Residues: CASSPWVEGVSSEQYF.

The chain couples TRBV14 to TRBJ2-7, with 11 bases identical to TRBD1. After removal of 1 base from V and 9 bases from J, the junction contained 5 bases not matched to a gene. Germline loops: CDR1 SGHDN, CDR2 FVKESK. This CDR3 is built from 14 residues. The CDR3 loop reads CASSQGTGGSRQYF. The CDR3 DNA follows: TGTGCCAGCAGCCAAGGGACAGGGGGCTCGAGGCAGTACTTC.

This clone is a singleton in its sample. The chain combines TRBV28 with TRBJ1-1; weak D call: TRBD1 (5 bases). The germline CDR1 and CDR2 sequences are MDHEN and SYDVKM. The CDR3 spans 15 residues. Between the trimmed V and J ends, which lost 3 bases and 0 bases, there was a span of 11 bases. In DNA, the CDR3 is TGTGCCAGCAGTTTGCTGGGGCCGGTGAACACTGAAGCTTTCTTT. Residues: CASSLLGPVNTEAFF. The variable domain in full, completed from reference TRBV28 and TRBJ1-1, reads DVKVTQSSRYLVKRTGEKVFLECVQDMDHENMFWYRQDPGLGLRLIYFSYDVKMKEKGDIPEGYSVSREKKERFSLILESASTNQTSMYLCASSLLGPVNTEAFFGQGTRLTVV.

V is TRBV10-1 and J is TRBJ1-5; D remains unclear. Between the trimmed V and J ends, which lost 5 bases and 3 bases, there was a span of 8 bases. The CDR3 consists of 13 residues. Looked up from germline, CDR1 is WNHNN and CDR2 is SYGVQD (reference sequence). Here the CDR3 DNA reads TGCGCCAGCAGTTTGGGTTTCAATCAGCCCCAGCATTTT. Encoded protein: CASSLGFNQPQHF.

CDR3 sequence: CASTRRDNEQFF. As DNA, the CDR3 is TGTGCCAGCACCAGACGGGACAATGAGCAGTTCTTC. The chain recombines TRBV6-5 with TRBJ2-1, with D unclear. Germline CDR1 is MNHEY and CDR2 is SVGAGI. V was clipped by 7 bases and J by 5 bases, with 9 bases between them. This CDR3 has 12 amino acids.

The rearrangement uses TRBV5-1 and TRBJ1-5; 9 bases match TRBD1. V lost 3 bases to trimming and J lost 2 bases; unmatched junction nucleotides: 6. The CDR3 runs 16 residues. Germline V gene data show CDR1 as SGHRS and CDR2 as YFSETQ. CDR3 sequence: CASSSGDREGNQPQHF. Written as DNA, the CDR3 is TGCGCCAGCAGCTCCGGGGACAGGGAAGGCAATCAGCCCCAGCATTTT.

The chain has TRBV6-5 and TRBJ1-1; D is undetermined. V gave up 7 bases and J gave up 1 base, with 7 bases separating them. Germline V gives CDR1 MNHEY, CDR2 SVGAGI. The CDR3 runs 12 residues. CDR3 in DNA: TGTGCCAGCAAGGTAGGGAACACTGAAGCTTTCTTT. Protein product: CASKVGNTEAFF.

The gene calls are TRBV7-2 and TRBJ1-2, with TRBD1 matching 10 bases. Germline trimming cut 4 bases from V and 4 bases from J; bases unmatched to any gene: 3. In germline, CDR1 is SGHTA, CDR2 FQGNSA. CDR3 length: 14 residues. Here the CDR3 DNA reads TGTGCCAGCAGCTCGGGACAGGGGAGCTATGGCTACACCTTC. It encodes CASSSGQGSYGYTF.

This chain links TRBV11-1 with TRBJ2-1; TRBD1 matches at 7 bases. Per the germline V gene, CDR1 is SGHAT and CDR2 is FQDESV (reference sequence). The CDR3 runs 16 residues. Germline trimming cut 1 base from V and 1 base from J; bases unmatched to any gene: 4. DNA for the CDR3: TGTGCCAGCAGCTTAGGGGACAGAGGTTCCTACAATGAGCAGTTCTTC. This codes for CASSLGDRGSYNEQFF.

This clone was recorded only once. CDR3: CASSSGVTSITGELFF. For the CDR3, the DNA is TGTGCCAGCAGCTCGGGCGTGACTAGTATCACCGGGGAGCTGTTTTTT. The chain has TRBV7-3 and TRBJ2-2, with D possibly TRBD2 on 6 matching bases. V was cut by 4 bases and J by 4 bases, with 16 bases left in between. There are 16 residues in the CDR3. CDR1 is SGHTA, CDR2 FQGTGA, per germline.

The chain is built from TRBV29-1 and TRBJ2-5; a possible D gene is TRBD2 (6 bases). The CDR3 length is 13 residues. Germline-derived CDR1 and CDR2 are SQVTM and ANQGSEA. The V gene lost 6 bases and the J gene lost 5 bases, with 16 bases spanning the gap. Here the CDR3 DNA reads TGCAGCGTCACTCTTCCGGGAGTCGAGACCCAGTACTTC. Its protein product is CSVTLPGVETQYF.

V usage is TRBV19 and J usage is TRBJ1-1; possibly TRBD1 for D (6 bases). Trimming removed 6 bases from V and 0 bases from J, with 17 bases in between. The V gene's germline CDR1 is LNHDA and CDR2 SQIVND (reference sequence). This CDR3 spans 16 amino acids. For the CDR3, the DNA is TGTGCCAGTAGCGATGGGGGGCGCGTCATGAACACTGAAGCTTTCTTT. Encoded protein: CASSDGGRVMNTEAFF.

The rearrangement links TRBV29-1 to TRBJ1-1, with 8 positions matching TRBD1. V was pared by 2 bases and J by 6 bases, with 2 bases of the junction left unmatched. Germline-derived CDR1 and CDR2 are SQVTM and ANQGSEA. CDR3 length: 12 residues. CDR3: CSVERQGSEAFF. The CDR3 coding sequence is TGCAGCGTTGAAAGACAGGGGTCTGAAGCTTTCTTT.

The rearrangement links TRBV11-2 to TRBJ2-3; D ambiguous. Germline assignment: CDR1 SGHAT and CDR2 FQNNGV. CDR3 length: 14 residues. V gave up 0 bases and J gave up 6 bases, with 10 bases separating them. CDR3 in amino acids: CASSLDPRWDTQYF. Here the CDR3 DNA reads TGTGCCAGCAGCTTAGACCCCCGGTGGGATACGCAGTATTTT. The full variable domain, its missing parts supplied by reference TRBV11-2 and TRBJ2-3, is EAGVAQSPRYKIIEKRQSVAFWCNPISGHATLYWYQQILGQGPKLLIQFQNNGVVDDSQLPKDRFSAERLKGVDSTLKIQPAKLEDSAVYLCASSLDPRWDTQYFGPGTRLTVL.